This T cell receptor beta chain came from a study of blood T cell repertoires in COVID-19. Study overall: The origin of the acute and convalescent COVID-19 samples was the United States, Italy and Spain. PBMCs, B-cell-depleted T cells, or T cells were the source of the cDNA or gDNA that made up the material.

During active infection, Seattle patients enrolled and were then monitored through disease. Produced via immunoSEQ multiplex PCR; TCRdb's table is partial and in-frame only. The sample holds approximately 300,000 clones, approximately 92% seen once. CDR1 and CDR2 (germline): SGHVS, FQNEAQ. The V gene lost 1 base and the J gene lost 6 bases, with 12 bases spanning the gap. The CDR3 totals 14 residues. The receptor's source is a young woman with COVID-19, enrolled during active disease. The rearrangement uses TRBV7-8 and TRBJ1-1, with a weak D call TRBD1 (5 bases). Input material: peripheral blood. This chain's CDR3 is CASSLERRGAEAFF. As DNA, the CDR3 is TGTGCCAGCAGCTTAGAGCGGCGGGGCGCTGAAGCTTTCTTT.